This T cell receptor (beta chain) comes out of a study of cytomegalovirus exposure and HLA in healthy donors. Study-level points and caveats: Accounts indicate the classifier identified cytomegalovirus status with strong specificity and sensitivity. A later analysis revealed that TCR association rates differed between HLA loci, peaking at DRB1 and bottoming out at HLA-C. Based on reports, TCR beta sequences accurately predicted HLA-A and HLA-B alleles for most subjects. In an earlier analysis, about 87% or about 30%: the productive usage of most TCR beta V segments.

Note on this clone: What it binds is unknown.

Per the germline V gene, CDR1 is MDHEN and CDR2 is SYDVKM. Trimming removed 5 bases at V and 0 bases at J, with 13 bases between. The CDR3 sequence is 16 residues long. Researchers ran the PCR with 60 Vbeta and 13 Jbeta primers. Libraries were prepared by immunoSEQ multiplex PCR; TCRdb keeps only in-frame clonotypes and omits some of them. The top ten clones hold 1.5% to 2% of a sample with 150,000 to 200,000 clones, around nine tenths of them seen once. The clonotype was recovered from a woman aged 18-29 years in good health and CMV-seronegative. V usage is TRBV28 and J usage is TRBJ2-2; tentatively, D is TRBD2 (5 bases). The specimen sequenced was PBMCs. CDR3 sequence: CASSHSVDSNTGELFF. The DNA of the CDR3 is TGTGCCAGCAGTCACTCTGTGGACTCGAACACCGGGGAGCTGTTTTTT.